This entry describes one T cell receptor (beta chain). The data derive from a study of CD8 T cells in Susac syndrome. On the study more broadly: Clinical remission applied to fewer than ten sequenced Susac syndrome patients, and six had active disease. When their blood was taken, patients with Susac syndrome were therapy-naive, taking corticosteroids, or taking intravenous immunoglobulin alone.

Random hexamers were used to reverse transcribe the RNA input (about 0.5 to 1 ug). TCRdb fed the immunoSEQ multiplex PCR reads into MiXCR, producing one record per CDR3 protein. There are about 240,000 distinct CDR3 sequences in the sample; 90% to 97% occur only once, and 0.08% to 0.11% lies in the top ten. The source of this sequence is a human donor with Susac syndrome. Sequencing was performed on CD4+ T cells from PBMCs.

CDR3 sequence (DNA): TGTGCCAGCACCTCAGGACTCCTAAGGGAAAAACTGTTTTTT. Translating gives CASTSGLLREKLFF. The chain employs TRBV28 and TRBJ1-4; D is unresolved. This CDR3 has 14 residues. V was shortened by 7 bases and J by 8 bases, with 17 bases between the two germline ends. The germline V gene has CDR1 MDHEN and CDR2 SYDVKM.